The 12 T cell receptor beta chains given below trace back to one sample, sequenced in a study of siplizumab effects on memory and regulatory T cells. Sequencing was performed with immunoSEQ multiplex PCR; in TCRdb, only in-frame clones are kept and a portion is missing. The sample lists approximately 100,000 clones, about nine tenths occurring once. Material: non-Treg CD4+ T cells sorted from blood. Receptors originate from a human donor in good health.

The V and J genes are TRBV4-2 and TRBJ2-7; no reliable D call. This CDR3 is 13 amino acids long. The V end was cut by 0 bases, the J end by 4 bases, with 7 bases between. Germline V lookup: CDR1 LGHNA, CDR2 YNFKEQ. The DNA for the CDR3 is TGTGCCAGCAGCCAAGAAACGTGGTACGAGCAGTACTTC. Translation gives CASSQETWYEQYF.

This chain joins TRBV12-5 and TRBJ2-1, with TRBD2 identical over 11 bases. Trimming cost V 6 bases and J 0 bases; bases outside gene matches: 10. CDR1 and CDR2 from the germline V gene are LGHNT and FRNRAP. The CDR3 totals 18 residues. The CDR3 here is CASGGTSGSLHSYNEQFF. DNA for the CDR3: TGTGCTAGTGGGGGAACTAGCGGGAGCCTACACTCCTACAATGAGCAGTTCTTC.

The chain combines TRBV7-3 with TRBJ2-1; D may be TRBD1 (5 bases). CDR3 size: 17 residues. Trimming removed 4 bases at V and 0 bases at J, with 16 bases between. CDR1 is SGHTA, CDR2 FQGTGA, per germline. In DNA, the CDR3 is TGTGCCAGCAGCTCAACAGGAGCCGCCAGCTCCTACAATGAGCAGTTCTTC. Residues: CASSSTGAASSYNEQFF.

The chain couples TRBV6-6 to TRBJ2-4; D may be TRBD1 or TRBD2 (5 bases each). The germline V gene has CDR1 MNHNY and CDR2 SVGAGI (reference sequence). This CDR3 comprises 11 residues. Trimming shortened V by 4 bases and J by 11 bases, and 9 bases separated the two germline ends. The CDR3 here is CASSSGTLQYF. The DNA of the CDR3 is TGTGCCAGCAGTTCCGGGACCCTTCAGTACTTC.

The rearrangement uses TRBV6-6 and TRBJ2-1; 7 bases are shared with TRBD2. CDR3 size: 11 residues. Trimming removed 6 bases from V and 12 bases from J; junction bases left unmatched: 5. The V gene's germline CDR1 is MNHNY and CDR2 SVGAGI (reference sequence). CDR3 sequence reads: CASRKAGLQFF. The CDR3 DNA reads TGTGCCAGCAGGAAAGCGGGACTGCAGTTCTTC.

This sequence joins TRBV9 and TRBJ2-1; 8 bases map to TRBD2. Looked up from germline, CDR1 is SGDLS and CDR2 is YYNGEE. The CDR3 has 15 residues. J gave up 5 bases and V 4 bases, and 8 bases lay outside the gene matches. The CDR3, as DNA: TGTGCCAGCAGCTCGGAGCGGGAGCTTAACAATGAGCAGTTCTTC. Amino acid sequence: CASSSERELNNEQFF.

The V gene is TRBV19, the J gene TRBJ1-5, with TRBD1 matching 9 bases. CDR1 LNHDA and CDR2 SQIVND come from the germline V gene (reference sequence). J lost 6 bases, V lost 4 bases, and 7 bases had no gene match. The CDR3 covers 15 residues. The CDR3 sequence is CASSTMGQGSQPQHF. CDR3 nucleotides: TGTGCCAGTAGTACGATGGGACAGGGTAGTCAGCCCCAGCATTTT.

This chain uses TRBV6-5 with TRBJ1-4; the D gene is possibly TRBD1 (5 bases). Per the germline V gene, CDR1 is MNHEY and CDR2 is SVGAGI. The CDR3 contains 13 residues. Deletions cut 6 bases from V and 8 bases from J, with 13 bases between. The DNA of the CDR3 is TGTGCCAGCAGAGCCGGGGGGAGGGAAAAACTGTTTTTT. This sequence encodes CASRAGGREKLFF.

The rearrangement links TRBV7-2 to TRBJ2-7; D perhaps matches TRBD1 (6 bases). The germline CDR1 and CDR2 sequences are SGHTA and FQGNSA. CDR3 length: 15 amino acids. Trimming pared 4 bases from V and 3 bases from J, leaving 16 bases between. DNA of the CDR3: TGTGCCAGCAGCTCCCAACCGGGCAGGGGCTACGAGCAGTACTTC. Protein: CASSSQPGRGYEQYF.

This clone was detected only a few times. The chain has TRBV10-3 and TRBJ2-7; 10 bases are a match to TRBD2. The CDR3 extends over 14 amino acids. V shed 3 bases and J 3 bases; nucleotides not matched to a gene: 2. In germline, CDR1 is ENHRY, CDR2 SYGVKD. The CDR3 nucleotides read TGTGCCATCAGTGATTTAGCGGGAGGCTACGAGCAGTACTTC. Amino acid sequence: CAISDLAGGYEQYF.

The chain couples TRBV19 to TRBJ1-4; D is unclear. Per the germline V gene, CDR1 is LNHDA and CDR2 is SQIVND (reference sequence). The CDR3 is made up of 12 amino acids. V lost 4 bases to trimming and J lost 8 bases, with 8 bases between them. In DNA form, the CDR3 reads TGTGCCAGTAGTACCCTCGGGGAAAAACTGTTTTTT. Encoded protein: CASSTLGEKLFF.

The chain recombines TRBV30 with TRBJ2-7; possibly TRBD2 for D (5 bases). Germline values: CDR1 GTSNPN, CDR2 SVGIG (reference sequence). The CDR3 runs 12 residues. V dropped 1 base and J dropped 3 bases, with 7 bases sitting between them. CDR3 sequence reads: CAWSELDYEQYF. The CDR3 DNA sequence: TGTGCCTGGAGTGAACTAGACTACGAGCAGTACTTC.